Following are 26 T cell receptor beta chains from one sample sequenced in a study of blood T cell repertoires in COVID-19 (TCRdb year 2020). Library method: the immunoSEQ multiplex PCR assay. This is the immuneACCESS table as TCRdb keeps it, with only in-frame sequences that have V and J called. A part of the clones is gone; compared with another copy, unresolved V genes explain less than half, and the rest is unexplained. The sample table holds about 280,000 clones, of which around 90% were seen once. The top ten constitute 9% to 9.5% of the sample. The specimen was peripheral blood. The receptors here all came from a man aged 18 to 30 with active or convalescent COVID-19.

In DNA form, the CDR3 reads TGTGCCAGCAGGATATCTACAGGGGGCTACACTGAAGCTTTCTTT. Its protein product is CASRISTGGYTEAFF. The V gene is TRBV2, the J gene TRBJ1-1, with 9 nucleotides matching TRBD1. Trimming took 6 bases from V and 3 from J; bases not matched to a gene: 8. From germline, CDR1 is SNHLY and CDR2 FYNNEI. The CDR3 loop spans 15 amino acids. Together with reference TRBV2 and TRBJ1-1, the CDR3 gives the full variable domain: EPEVTQTPSHQVTQMGQEVILRCVPISNHLYFYWYRQILGQKVEFLVSFYNNEISEKSEIFDDQFSVERPDGSNFTLKIRSTKLEDSAMYFCASRISTGGYTEAFFGQGTRLTVV.

The CDR3, as DNA: TGTGCCGGGGGCAGGGGAGATGAAAAACTGTTTTTT. Protein sequence: CAGGRGDEKLFF. This chain joins TRBV7-9 and TRBJ1-4, with D possibly being TRBD1 (6 bases). Trimming pared 11 bases from V and 6 bases from J, leaving 13 bases between. The germline CDR1 and CDR2 sequences are SEHNR and FQNEAQ (reference sequence). The CDR3 extends over 12 amino acids.

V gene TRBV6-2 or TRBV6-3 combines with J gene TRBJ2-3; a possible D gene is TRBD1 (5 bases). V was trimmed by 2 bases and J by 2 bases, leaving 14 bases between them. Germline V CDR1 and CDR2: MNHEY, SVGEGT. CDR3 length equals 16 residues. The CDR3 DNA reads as TGTGCCAGCAGTTACAAGTCCCAGGACAACACAGATACGCAGTATTTT. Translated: CASSYKSQDNTDTQYF.

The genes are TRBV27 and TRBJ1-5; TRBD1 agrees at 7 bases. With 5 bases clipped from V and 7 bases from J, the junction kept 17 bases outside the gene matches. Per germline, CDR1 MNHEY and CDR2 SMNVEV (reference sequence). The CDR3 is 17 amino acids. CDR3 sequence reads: CASSTHTGAASSQPQHF. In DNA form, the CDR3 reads TGTGCCAGCAGTACCCACACAGGGGCGGCATCTTCGCAGCCCCAGCATTTT.

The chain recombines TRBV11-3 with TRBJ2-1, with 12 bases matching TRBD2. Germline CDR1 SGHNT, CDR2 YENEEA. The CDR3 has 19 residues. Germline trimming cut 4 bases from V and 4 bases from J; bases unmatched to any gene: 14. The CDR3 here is CASSSRGASGGDKYNEQFF. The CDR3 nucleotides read TGTGCCAGCAGCTCCCGCGGGGCTAGCGGGGGGGACAAATACAATGAGCAGTTCTTC.

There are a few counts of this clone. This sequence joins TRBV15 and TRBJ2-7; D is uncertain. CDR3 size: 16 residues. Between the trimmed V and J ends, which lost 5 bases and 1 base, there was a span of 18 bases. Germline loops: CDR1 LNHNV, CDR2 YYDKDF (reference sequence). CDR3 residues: CATSPQTDDRSYEQYF. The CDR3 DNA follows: TGTGCCACCAGCCCACAAACAGACGACCGTTCCTACGAGCAGTACTTC.

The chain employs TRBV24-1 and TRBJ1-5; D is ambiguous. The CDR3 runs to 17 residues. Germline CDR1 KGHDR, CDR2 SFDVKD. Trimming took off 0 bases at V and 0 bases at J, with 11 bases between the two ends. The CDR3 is CATSDLQFKHSNQPQHF. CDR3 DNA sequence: TGTGCCACCAGTGATTTGCAATTCAAGCATAGCAATCAGCCCCAGCATTTT.

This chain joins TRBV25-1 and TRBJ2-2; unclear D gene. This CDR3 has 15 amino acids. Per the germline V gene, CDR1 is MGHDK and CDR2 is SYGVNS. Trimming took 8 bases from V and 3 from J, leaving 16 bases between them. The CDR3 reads CASSQTGWYTGELFF. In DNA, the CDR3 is TGTGCCAGCTCCCAAACCGGTTGGTACACCGGGGAGCTGTTTTTT.

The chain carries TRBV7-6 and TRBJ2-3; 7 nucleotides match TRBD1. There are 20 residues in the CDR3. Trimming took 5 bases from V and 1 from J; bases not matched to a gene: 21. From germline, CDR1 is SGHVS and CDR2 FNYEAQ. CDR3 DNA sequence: TGTGCCAGCAGCACCGCAGGGGGACCCGTCGGATCACTAGGCACAGATACGCAGTATTTT. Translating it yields CASSTAGGPVGSLGTDTQYF.

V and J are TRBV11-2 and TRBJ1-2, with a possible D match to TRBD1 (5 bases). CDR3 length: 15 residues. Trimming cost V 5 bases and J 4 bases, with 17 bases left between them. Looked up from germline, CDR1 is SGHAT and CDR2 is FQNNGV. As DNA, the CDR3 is TGTGCCAGCAGCACCAACCGGGGGGTCTTCTATGGCTACACCTTC. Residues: CASSTNRGVFYGYTF.

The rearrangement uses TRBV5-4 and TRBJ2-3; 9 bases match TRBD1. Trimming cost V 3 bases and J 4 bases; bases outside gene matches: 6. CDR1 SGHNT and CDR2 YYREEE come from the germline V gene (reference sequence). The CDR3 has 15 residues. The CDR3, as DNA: TGTGCCAGCAGCTCTCGGACAGGGGTCTCAGATACGCAGTATTTT. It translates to CASSSRTGVSDTQYF.

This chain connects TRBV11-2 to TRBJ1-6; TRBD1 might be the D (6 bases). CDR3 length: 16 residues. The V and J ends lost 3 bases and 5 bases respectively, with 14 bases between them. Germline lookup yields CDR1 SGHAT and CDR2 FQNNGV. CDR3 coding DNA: TGTGCCAGCAGCTTCCGATGGGGGGGCGATAATTCACCCCTCCACTTT. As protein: CASSFRWGGDNSPLHF.

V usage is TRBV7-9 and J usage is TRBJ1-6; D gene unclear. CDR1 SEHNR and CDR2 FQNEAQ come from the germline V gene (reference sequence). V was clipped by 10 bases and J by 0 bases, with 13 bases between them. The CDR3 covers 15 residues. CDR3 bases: TGTGCCACTCGAACAGTAAACTCCTATAATTCACCCCTCCACTTT. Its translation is CATRTVNSYNSPLHF.

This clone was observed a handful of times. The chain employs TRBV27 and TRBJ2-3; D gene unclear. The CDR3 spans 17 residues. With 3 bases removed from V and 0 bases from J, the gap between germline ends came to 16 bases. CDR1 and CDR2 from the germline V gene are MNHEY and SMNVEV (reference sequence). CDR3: CASSFSVGGSSTDTQYF. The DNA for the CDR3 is TGTGCCAGCAGTTTTTCGGTCGGCGGTTCTAGCACAGATACGCAGTATTTT.

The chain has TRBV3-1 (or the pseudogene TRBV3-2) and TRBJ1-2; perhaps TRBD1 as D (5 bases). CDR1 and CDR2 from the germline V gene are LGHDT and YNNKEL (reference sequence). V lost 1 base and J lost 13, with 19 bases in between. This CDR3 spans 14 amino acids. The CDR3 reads CASSQVGRSWTSTF. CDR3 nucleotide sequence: TGTGCCAGCAGCCAAGTGGGTCGGAGCTGGACAAGCACCTTC.

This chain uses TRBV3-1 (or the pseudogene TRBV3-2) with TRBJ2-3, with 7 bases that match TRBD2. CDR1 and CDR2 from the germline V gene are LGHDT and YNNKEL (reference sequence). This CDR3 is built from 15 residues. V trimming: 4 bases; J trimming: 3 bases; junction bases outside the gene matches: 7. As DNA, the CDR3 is TGTGCCAGCAGCCCAAGGGTGGGGGGGACAGATACGCAGTATTTT. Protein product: CASSPRVGGTDTQYF.

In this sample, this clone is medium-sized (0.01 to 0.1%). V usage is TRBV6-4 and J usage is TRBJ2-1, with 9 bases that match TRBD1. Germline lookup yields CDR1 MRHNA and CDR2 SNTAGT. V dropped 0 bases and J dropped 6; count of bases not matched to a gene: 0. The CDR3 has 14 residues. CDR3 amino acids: CASSDSTGGNEQFF. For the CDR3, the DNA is TGTGCCAGCAGTGACTCGACAGGGGGCAATGAGCAGTTCTTC.

The CDR3 nucleotides are TGTGCCAGCAGCGCGGACACTGAAGCTTTCTTT. This sequence encodes CASSADTEAFF. The chain links TRBV2 to TRBJ1-1; D not certain. Trimming left V 6 bases short and J 3 bases short, with 5 bases between. Germline V gene data show CDR1 as SNHLY and CDR2 as FYNNEI. The CDR3 is made up of 11 amino acids.

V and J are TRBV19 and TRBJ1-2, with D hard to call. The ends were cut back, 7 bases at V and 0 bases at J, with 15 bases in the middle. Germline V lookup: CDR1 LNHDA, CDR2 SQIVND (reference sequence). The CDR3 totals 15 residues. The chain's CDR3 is CASTQYKSSNYGYTF. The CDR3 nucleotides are TGTGCCAGTACCCAATACAAGTCCTCTAACTATGGCTACACCTTC.

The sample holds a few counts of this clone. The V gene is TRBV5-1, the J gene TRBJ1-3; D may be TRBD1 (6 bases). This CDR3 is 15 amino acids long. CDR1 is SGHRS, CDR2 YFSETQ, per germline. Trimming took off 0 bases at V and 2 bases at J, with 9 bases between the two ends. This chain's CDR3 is CASSLEGVTGNTIYF. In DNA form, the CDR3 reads TGCGCCAGCAGCTTGGAGGGGGTTACTGGAAACACCATATATTTT.

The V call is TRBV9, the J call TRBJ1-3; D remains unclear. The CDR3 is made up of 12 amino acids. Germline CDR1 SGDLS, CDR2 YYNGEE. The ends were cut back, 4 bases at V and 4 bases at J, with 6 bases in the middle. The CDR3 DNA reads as TGTGCCAGCAGCATATCGGGAAACACCATATATTTT. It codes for CASSISGNTIYF.

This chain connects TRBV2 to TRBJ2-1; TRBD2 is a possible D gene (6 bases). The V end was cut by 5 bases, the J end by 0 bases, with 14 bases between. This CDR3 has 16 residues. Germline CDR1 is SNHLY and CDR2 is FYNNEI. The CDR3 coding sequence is TGTGCCAGCAGTCAAATCGGGGGAAGCTCCTACAATGAGCAGTTCTTC. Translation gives CASSQIGGSSYNEQFF.

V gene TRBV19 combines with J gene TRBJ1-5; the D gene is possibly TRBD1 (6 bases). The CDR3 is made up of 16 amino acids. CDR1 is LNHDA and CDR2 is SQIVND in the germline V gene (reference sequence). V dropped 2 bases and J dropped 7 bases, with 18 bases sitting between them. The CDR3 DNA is TGTGCCAGTAGTATATCGGCAGGGGTAGGAAGCCAGCCCCAGCATTTT. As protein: CASSISAGVGSQPQHF.

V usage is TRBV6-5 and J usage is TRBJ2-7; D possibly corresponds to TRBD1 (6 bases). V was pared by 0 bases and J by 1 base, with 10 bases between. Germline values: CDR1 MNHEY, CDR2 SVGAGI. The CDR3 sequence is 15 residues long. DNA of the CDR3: TGTGCCAGCAGTTACTCCCCGGGACAATCCTACGAGCAGTACTTC. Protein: CASSYSPGQSYEQYF.

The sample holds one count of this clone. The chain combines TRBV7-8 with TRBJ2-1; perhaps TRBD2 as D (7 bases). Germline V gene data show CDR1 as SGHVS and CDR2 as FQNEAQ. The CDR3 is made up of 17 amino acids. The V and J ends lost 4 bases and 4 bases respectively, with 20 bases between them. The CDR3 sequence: CASSSIGGGSFYNEQFF. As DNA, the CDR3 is TGTGCCAGCAGCTCTATAGGGGGGGGCTCCTTTTACAATGAGCAGTTCTTC.

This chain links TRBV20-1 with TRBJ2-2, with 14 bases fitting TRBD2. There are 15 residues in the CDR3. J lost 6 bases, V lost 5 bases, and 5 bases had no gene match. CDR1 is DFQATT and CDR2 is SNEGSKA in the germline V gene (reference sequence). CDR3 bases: TGCAGTGCTCGTGGACTAGCGGGGGGTGCCGGGGAGCTGTTTTTT. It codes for CSARGLAGGAGELFF.